The entry below gives a single T cell receptor (beta chain) sequence along with its context. This sample stems from a study of shared clonotypes between healthy human individuals. Trimming cost V 0 bases and J 2 bases, with 9 bases left between them. The CDR3 is made up of 14 amino acids. Germline V lookup: CDR1 SGHRS, CDR2 YFSETQ. Repertoires were generated with immunoSEQ multiplex PCR, while TCRdb's copy carries only in-frame clones and drops some. The table shows roughly 640,000 clones, with about 96% occurring only once. All participating donors were Caucasian adults from Nashville, Tennessee. This chain connects TRBV5-1 to TRBJ2-7; unclear D gene. This clonotype originated in a woman aged 30 to 39 in good health. Sequencing used naive CD4+ T cells sorted from blood. This sample's subset: CD45RA+ positively selected. This CDR3 is CASSLAPSPYEQYF. The CDR3 DNA reads TGCGCCAGCAGCTTGGCCCCCAGCCCCTACGAGCAGTACTTC.